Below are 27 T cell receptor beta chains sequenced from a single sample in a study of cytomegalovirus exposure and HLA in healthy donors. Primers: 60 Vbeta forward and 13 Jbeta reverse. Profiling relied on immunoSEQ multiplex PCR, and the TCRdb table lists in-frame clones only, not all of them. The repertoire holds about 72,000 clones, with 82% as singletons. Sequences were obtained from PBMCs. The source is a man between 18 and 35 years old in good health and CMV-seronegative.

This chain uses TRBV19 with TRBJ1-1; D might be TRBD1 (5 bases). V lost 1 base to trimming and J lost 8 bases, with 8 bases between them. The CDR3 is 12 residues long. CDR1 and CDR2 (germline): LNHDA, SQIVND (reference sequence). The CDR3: CASSIAAGEAFF. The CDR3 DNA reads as TGTGCCAGTAGTATAGCGGCAGGGGAAGCTTTCTTT.

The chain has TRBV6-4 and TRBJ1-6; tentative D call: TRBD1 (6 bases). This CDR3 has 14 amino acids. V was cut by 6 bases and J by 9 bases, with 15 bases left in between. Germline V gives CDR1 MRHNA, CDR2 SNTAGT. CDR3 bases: TGTGCCAGCAGCGCGGGGGGCTTGATTTCACCCCTCCACTTT. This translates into CASSAGGLISPLHF.

The DNA of the CDR3 is TGTGCCAGCAGCGTGGGACAGCAAGAGACCCAGTACTTC. The encoded protein is CASSVGQQETQYF. The J gene is TRBJ2-5, the V gene TRBV9; 7 bases align to TRBD1. This CDR3 spans 13 amino acids. Germline V gene sequence: CDR1 SGDLS, CDR2 YYNGEE. V shed 2 bases and J 2 bases; nucleotides not matched to a gene: 0.

The CDR3 spells CASSQDQAGGEYF. CDR3 nucleotides: TGCGCCAGCAGCCAAGATCAGGCAGGGGGTGAGTACTTC. The rearrangement uses TRBV4-1 and TRBJ2-7; 7 positions agree with TRBD1. Losses at the gene ends were 0 bases for V and 11 bases for J; bases not matched to a gene: 7. This CDR3 comprises 13 residues. CDR1 and CDR2 from the germline V gene are MGHRA and YSYEKL.

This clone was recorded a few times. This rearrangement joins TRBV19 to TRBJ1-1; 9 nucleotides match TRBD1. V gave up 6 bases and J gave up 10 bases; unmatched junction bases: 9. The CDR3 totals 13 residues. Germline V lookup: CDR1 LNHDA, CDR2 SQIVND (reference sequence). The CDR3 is CASRTTGGGGAFF. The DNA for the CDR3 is TGTGCCAGTAGGACAACAGGGGGCGGAGGAGCTTTCTTT.

Here the CDR3 DNA reads TGCAGCGTCGAACTAGCGGGAAGGAGCTATGAGCAGTTCTTC. Translation gives CSVELAGRSYEQFF. The J gene is TRBJ2-1, the V gene TRBV29-1; TRBD2 matches at 10 bases. V lost 6 bases, J lost 8 bases, and 10 bases stayed unmatched. The CDR3 contains 14 residues. Germline CDR1 SQVTM, CDR2 ANQGSEA.

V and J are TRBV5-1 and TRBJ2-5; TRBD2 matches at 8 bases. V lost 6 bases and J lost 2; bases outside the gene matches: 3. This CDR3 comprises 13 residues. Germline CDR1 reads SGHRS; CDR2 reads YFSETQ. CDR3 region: CASNIAGQETQYF. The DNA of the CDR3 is TGCGCCAGCAACATAGCGGGACAAGAGACCCAGTACTTC.

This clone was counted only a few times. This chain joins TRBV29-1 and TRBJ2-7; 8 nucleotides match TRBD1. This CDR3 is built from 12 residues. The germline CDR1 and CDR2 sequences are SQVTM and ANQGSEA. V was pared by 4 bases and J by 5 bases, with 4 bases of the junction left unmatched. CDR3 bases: TGCAGCGTTGGACAGGGGAGCCACGAGCAGTACTTC. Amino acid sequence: CSVGQGSHEQYF.

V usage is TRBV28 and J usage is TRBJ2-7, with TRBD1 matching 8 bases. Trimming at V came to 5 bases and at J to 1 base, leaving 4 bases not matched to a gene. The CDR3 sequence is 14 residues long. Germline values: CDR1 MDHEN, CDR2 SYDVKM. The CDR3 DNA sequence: TGTGCCAGCAGTCCCTGGACAGGGTCCTACGAGCAGTACTTC. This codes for CASSPWTGSYEQYF.

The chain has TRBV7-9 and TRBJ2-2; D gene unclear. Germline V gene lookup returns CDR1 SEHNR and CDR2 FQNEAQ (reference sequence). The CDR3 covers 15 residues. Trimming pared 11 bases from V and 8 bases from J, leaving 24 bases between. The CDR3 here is CAREARQVALGELFF. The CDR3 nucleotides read TGTGCCCGCGAAGCACGGCAGGTTGCATTAGGGGAGCTGTTTTTT.

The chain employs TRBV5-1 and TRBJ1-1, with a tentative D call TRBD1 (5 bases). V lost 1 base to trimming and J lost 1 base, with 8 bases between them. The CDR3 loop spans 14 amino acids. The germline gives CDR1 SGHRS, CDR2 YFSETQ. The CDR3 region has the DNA TGCGCCAGCAGCTTGCGTCAGGGGAACACTGAAGCTTTCTTT. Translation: CASSLRQGNTEAFF.

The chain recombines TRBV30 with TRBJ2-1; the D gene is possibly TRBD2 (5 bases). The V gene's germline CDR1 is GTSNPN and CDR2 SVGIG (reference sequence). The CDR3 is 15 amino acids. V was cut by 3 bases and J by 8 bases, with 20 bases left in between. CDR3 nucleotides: TGTGCCTGGAGACCAAGCGGACCCGAGCAACATGAGCAGTTCTTC. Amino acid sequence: CAWRPSGPEQHEQFF.

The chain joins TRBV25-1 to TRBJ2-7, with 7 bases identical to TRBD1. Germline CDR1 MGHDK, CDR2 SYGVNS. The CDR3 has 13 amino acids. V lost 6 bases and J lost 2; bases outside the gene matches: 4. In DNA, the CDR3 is TGTGCCAGCAGCGGGACAGTTCCCTACGAGCAGTACTTC. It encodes CASSGTVPYEQYF.

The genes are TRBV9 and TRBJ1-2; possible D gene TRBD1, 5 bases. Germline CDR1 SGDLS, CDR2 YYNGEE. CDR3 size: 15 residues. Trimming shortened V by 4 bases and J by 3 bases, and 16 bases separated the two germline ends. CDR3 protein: CASSPNVAGDYGYTF. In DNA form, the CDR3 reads TGTGCCAGCAGCCCGAATGTAGCGGGGGACTATGGCTACACCTTC.

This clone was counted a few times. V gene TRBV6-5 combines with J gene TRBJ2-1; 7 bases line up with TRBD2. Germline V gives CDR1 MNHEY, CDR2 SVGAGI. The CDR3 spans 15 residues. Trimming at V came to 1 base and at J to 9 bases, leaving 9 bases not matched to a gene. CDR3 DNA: TGTGCCAGCAGTTACTACTTAGGGAGGGACGGTGAGCAGTTCTTC. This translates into CASSYYLGRDGEQFF.

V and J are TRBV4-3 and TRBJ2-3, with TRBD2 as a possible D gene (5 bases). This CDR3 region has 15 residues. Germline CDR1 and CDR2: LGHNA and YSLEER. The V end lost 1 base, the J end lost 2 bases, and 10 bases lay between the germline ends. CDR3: CASSQGEFSTDTQYF. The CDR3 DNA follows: TGCGCCAGCAGCCAAGGGGAGTTTTCCACAGATACGCAGTATTTT.

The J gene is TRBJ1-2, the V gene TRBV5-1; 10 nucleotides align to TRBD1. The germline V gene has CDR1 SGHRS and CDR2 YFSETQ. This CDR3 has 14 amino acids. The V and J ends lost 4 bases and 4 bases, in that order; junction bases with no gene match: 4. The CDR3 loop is CASSEGQGFYGYTF. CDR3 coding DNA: TGCGCCAGCAGCGAGGGACAGGGGTTCTATGGCTACACCTTC.

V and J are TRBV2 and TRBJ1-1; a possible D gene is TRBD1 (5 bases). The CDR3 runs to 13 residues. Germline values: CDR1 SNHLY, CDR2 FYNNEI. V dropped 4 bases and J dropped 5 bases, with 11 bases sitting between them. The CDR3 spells CASSVQGLTEAFF. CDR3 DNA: TGTGCCAGCAGTGTCCAGGGACTTACTGAAGCTTTCTTT.

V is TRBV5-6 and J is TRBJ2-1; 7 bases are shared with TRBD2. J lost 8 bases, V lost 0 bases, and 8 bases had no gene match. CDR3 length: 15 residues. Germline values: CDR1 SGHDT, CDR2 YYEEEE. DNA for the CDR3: TGTGCCAGCAGCTTGGATGGCGGGGGTGGGTATGAGCAGTTCTTC. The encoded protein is CASSLDGGGGYEQFF. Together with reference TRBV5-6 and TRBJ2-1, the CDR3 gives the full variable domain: DAGVTQSPTHLIKTRGQQVTLRCSPKSGHDTVSWYQQALGQGPQFIFQYYEEEERQRGNFPDRFSGHQFPNYSSELNVNALLLGDSALYLCASSLDGGGGYEQFFGPGTRLTVL.

CDR3 loop: CASSQGGGGYGYTF. The CDR3 coding sequence is TGCGCCAGCAGCCAAGGGGGGGGAGGGTATGGCTACACCTTC. The chain has TRBV4-3 and TRBJ1-2; D possibly corresponds to TRBD1 (5 bases). V gave up 1 base and J gave up 5 bases, with 11 bases separating them. The CDR3 consists of 14 residues. Germline CDR1 reads LGHNA; CDR2 reads YSLEER.

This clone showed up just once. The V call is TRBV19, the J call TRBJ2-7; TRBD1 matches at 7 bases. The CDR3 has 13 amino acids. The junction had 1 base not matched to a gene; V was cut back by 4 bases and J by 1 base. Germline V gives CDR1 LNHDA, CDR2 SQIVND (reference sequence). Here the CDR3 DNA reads TGTGCCAGTAGTAGACAGGGTTCCTACGAGCAGTACTTC. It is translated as CASSRQGSYEQYF.

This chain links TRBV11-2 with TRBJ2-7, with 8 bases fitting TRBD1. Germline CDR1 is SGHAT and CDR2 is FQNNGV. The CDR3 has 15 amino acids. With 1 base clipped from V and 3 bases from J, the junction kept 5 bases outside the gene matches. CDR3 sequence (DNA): TGTGCCAGCAGCTTAGGAGGACAGGGAGTCTACGAGCAGTACTTC. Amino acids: CASSLGGQGVYEQYF.

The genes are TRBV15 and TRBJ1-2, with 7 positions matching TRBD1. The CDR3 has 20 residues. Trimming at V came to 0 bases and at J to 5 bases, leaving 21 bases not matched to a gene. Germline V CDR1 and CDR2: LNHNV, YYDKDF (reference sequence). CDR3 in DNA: TGTGCCACCAGCAGAGATTACCGTCGACAGGGCCTTGCCGGTCGGTATGGCTACACCTTC. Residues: CATSRDYRRQGLAGRYGYTF.

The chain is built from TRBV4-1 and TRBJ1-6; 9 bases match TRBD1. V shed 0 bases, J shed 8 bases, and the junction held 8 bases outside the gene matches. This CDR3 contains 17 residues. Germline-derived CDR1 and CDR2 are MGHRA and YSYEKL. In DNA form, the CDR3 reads TGCGCCAGCAGCCAAGATCCCCCCGGGACAGGGTATTCACCCCTCCACTTT. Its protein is CASSQDPPGTGYSPLHF.

The CDR3 loop reads CASSSAQGHSYEQYF. In DNA form, the CDR3 reads TGTGCCAGCAGCTCCGCACAGGGTCACTCCTACGAGCAGTACTTC. The V call is TRBV5-4, the J call TRBJ2-7; tentative D call: TRBD1 (6 bases). Between the trimmed V and J ends, which lost 3 bases and 0 bases, there was a span of 13 bases. This CDR3 has 15 residues. Germline V CDR1 and CDR2: SGHNT, YYREEE (reference sequence). The entire variable domain, with the rest obtained from reference TRBV5-4 and TRBJ2-7, is as follows: ETGVTQSPTHLIKTRGQQVTLRCSSQSGHNTVSWYQQALGQGPQFIFQYYREEENGRGNFPPRFSGLQFPNYSSELNVNALELDDSALYLCASSSAQGHSYEQYFGPGTRLTVT.

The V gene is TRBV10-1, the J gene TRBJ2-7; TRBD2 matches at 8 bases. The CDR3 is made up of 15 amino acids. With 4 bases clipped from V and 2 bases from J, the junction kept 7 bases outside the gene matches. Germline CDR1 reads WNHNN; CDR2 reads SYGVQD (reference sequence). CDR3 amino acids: CASSAIAGNPYEQYF. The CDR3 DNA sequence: TGCGCCAGCAGTGCAATAGCGGGGAACCCCTACGAGCAGTACTTC.

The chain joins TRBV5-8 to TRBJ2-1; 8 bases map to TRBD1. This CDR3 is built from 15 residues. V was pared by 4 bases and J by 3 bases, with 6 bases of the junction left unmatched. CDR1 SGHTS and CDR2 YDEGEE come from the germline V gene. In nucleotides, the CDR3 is TGTGCCAGCAGCACTGGGACAGGTTTCTACAATGAGCAGTTCTTC. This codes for CASSTGTGFYNEQFF.